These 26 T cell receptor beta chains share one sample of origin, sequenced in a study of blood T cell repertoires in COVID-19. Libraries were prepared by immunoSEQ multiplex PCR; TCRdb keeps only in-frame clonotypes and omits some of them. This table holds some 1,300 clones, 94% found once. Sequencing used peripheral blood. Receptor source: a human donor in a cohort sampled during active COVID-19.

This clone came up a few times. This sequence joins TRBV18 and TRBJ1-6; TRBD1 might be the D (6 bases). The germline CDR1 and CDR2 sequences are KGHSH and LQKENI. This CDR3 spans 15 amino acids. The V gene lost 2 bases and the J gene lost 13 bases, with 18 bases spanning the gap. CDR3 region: CASSPTLDSSPPLHF. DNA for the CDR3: TGTGCCAGCTCACCAACACTGGACAGTTCCCCTCCCCTCCACTTT.

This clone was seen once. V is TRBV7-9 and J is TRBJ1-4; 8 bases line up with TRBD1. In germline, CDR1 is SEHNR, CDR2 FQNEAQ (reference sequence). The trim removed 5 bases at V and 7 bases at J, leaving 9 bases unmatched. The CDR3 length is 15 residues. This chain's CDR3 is CASSARTGMGEKLFF. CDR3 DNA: TGTGCCAGCAGCGCGAGGACAGGGATGGGTGAAAAACTGTTTTTT.

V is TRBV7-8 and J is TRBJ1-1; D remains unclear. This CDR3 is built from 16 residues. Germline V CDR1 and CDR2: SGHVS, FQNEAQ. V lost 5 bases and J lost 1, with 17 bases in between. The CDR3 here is CASSHRRVPENTEAFF. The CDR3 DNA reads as TGTGCCAGCAGCCATCGACGGGTTCCTGAGAACACTGAAGCTTTCTTT.

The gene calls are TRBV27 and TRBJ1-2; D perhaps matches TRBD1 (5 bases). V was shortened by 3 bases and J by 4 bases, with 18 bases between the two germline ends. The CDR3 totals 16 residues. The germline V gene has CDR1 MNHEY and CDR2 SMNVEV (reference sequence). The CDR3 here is CASSFGVSQGRYGYTF. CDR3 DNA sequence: TGTGCCAGCAGTTTTGGAGTATCCCAGGGCCGCTATGGCTACACCTTC.

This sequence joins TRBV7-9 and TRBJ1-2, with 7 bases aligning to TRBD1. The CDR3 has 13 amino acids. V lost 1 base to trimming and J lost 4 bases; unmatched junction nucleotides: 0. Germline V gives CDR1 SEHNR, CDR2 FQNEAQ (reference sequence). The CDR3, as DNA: TGTGCCAGCAGCTTAGAGGGGGCCTATGGCTACACCTTC. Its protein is CASSLEGAYGYTF.

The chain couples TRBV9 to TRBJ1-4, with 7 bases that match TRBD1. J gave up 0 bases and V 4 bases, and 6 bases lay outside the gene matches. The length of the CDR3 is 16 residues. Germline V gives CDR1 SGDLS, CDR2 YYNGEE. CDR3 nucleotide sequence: TGTGCCAGCAGCAACCGACAGGGAACAACTAATGAAAAACTGTTTTTT. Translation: CASSNRQGTTNEKLFF.

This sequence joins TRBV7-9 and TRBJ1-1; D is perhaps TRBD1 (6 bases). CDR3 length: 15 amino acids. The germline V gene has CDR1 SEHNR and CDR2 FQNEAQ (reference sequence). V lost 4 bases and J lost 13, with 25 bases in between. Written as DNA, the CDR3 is TGTGCCAGCAGCTCACTAGTCCGCGGACAGACCCATGGTTTCTTT. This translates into CASSSLVRGQTHGFF.

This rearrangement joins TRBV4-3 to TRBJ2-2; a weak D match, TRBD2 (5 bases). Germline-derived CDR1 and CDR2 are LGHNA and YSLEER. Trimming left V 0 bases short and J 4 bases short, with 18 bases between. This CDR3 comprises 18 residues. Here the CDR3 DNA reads TGCGCCAGCAGCCAAGATCTCCTCCGGGGTGGGAGCACCGGGGAGCTGTTTTTT. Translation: CASSQDLLRGGSTGELFF.

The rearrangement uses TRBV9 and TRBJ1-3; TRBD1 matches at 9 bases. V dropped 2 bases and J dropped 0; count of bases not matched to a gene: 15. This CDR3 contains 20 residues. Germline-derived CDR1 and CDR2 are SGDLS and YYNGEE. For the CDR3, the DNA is TGTGCCAGCAGCGTTACCGGGACAGGGTTCGAGGCCCCCTCTGGAAACACCATATATTTT. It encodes CASSVTGTGFEAPSGNTIYF. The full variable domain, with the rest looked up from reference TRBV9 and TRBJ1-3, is DSGVTQTPKHLITATGQRVTLRCSPRSGDLSVYWYQQSLDQGLQFLIQYYNGEERAKGNILERFSAQQFPDLHSELNLSSLELGDSALYFCASSVTGTGFEAPSGNTIYFGEGSWLTVV.

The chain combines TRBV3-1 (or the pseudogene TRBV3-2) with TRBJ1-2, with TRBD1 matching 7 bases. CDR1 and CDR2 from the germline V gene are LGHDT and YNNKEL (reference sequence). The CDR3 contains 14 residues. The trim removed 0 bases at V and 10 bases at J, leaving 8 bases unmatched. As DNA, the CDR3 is TGTGCCAGCAGCCAAGATCAAGGGACAGCATCCTACACCTTC. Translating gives CASSQDQGTASYTF.

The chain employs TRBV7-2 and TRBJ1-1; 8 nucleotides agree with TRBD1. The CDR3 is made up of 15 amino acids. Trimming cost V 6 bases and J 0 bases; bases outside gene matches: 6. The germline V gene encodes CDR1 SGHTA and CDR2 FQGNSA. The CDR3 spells CASRQAQGVNTEAFF. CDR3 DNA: TGTGCCAGCAGACAGGCACAGGGGGTGAACACTGAAGCTTTCTTT.

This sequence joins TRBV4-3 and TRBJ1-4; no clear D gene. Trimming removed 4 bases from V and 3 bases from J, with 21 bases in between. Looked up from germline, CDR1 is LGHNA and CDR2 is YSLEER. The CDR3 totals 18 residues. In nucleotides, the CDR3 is TGCGCCAGCAGCCGACTAAGTACGGGGAGAGGGTCTAATGAAAAACTGTTTTTT. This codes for CASSRLSTGRGSNEKLFF.

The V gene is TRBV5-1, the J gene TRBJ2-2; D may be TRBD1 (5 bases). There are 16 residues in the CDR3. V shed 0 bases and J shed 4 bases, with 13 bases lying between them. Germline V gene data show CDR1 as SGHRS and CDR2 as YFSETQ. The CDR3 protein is CASSLEGVDGTGELFF. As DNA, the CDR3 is TGCGCCAGCAGCTTGGAAGGGGTTGACGGCACCGGGGAGCTGTTTTTT.

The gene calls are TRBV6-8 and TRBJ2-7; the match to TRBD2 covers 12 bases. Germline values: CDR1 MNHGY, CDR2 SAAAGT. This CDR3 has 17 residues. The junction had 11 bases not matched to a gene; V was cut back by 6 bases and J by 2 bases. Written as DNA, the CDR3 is TGTGCCAGCAGGGAGGGACTAGCGGGTGTCGAACCCTACGAGCAGTACTTC. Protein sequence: CASREGLAGVEPYEQYF.

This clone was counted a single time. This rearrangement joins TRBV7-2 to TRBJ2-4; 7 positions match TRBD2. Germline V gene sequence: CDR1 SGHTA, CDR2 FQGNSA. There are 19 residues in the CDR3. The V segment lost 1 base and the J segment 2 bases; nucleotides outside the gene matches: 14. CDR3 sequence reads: CASSLDIGGTLFSKNIQYF. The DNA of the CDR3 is TGTGCCAGCAGCTTAGACATCGGGGGGACCCTCTTTTCCAAAAACATTCAGTACTTC.

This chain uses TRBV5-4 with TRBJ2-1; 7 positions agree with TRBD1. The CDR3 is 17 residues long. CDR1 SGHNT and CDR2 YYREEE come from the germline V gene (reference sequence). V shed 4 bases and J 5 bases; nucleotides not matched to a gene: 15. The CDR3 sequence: CASSLPEGDSSDNEQFF. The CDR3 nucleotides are TGTGCCAGCAGCCTCCCTGAGGGGGACAGTAGCGACAATGAGCAGTTCTTC.

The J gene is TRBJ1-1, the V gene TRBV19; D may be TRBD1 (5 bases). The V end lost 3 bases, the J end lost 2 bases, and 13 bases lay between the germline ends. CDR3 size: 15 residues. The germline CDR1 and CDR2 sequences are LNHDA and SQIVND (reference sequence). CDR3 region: CASSIGHRGNTEAFF. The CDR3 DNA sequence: TGTGCCAGTAGTATCGGACACCGAGGTAACACTGAAGCTTTCTTT.

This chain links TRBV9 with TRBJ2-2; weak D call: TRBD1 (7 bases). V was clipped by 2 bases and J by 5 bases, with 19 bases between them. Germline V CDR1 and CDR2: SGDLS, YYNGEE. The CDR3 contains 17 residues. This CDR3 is CASSVGLEGARTGELFF. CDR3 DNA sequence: TGTGCCAGCAGCGTTGGTTTGGAGGGGGCCCGGACCGGGGAGCTGTTTTTT.

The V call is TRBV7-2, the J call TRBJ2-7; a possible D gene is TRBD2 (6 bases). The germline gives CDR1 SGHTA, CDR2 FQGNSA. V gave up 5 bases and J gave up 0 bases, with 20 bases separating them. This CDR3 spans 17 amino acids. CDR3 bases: TGTGCCAGCAGCCAGAGGGGAGGCGGCCTGGCCTCCTACGAGCAGTACTTC. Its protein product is CASSQRGGGLASYEQYF. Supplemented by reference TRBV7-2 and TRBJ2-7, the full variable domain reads GAGVSQSPSNKVTEKGKDVELRCDPISGHTALYWYRQSLGQGLEFLIYFQGNSAPDKSGLPSDRFSAERTGGSVSTLTIQRTQQEDSAVYLCASSQRGGGLASYEQYFGPGTRLTVT.

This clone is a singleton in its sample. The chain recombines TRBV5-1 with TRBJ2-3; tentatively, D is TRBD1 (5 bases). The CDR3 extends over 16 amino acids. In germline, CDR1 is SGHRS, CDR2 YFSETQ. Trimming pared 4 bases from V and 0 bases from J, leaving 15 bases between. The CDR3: CASSRLTATSTDTQYF. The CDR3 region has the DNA TGCGCCAGCAGCCGCCTGACAGCGACTAGCACAGATACGCAGTATTTT.

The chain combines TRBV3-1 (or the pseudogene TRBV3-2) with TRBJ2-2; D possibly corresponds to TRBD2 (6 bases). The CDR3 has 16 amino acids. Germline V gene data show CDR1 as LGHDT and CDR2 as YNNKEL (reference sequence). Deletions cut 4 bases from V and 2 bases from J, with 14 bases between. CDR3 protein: CASSRLGSGNTGELFF. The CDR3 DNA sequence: TGTGCCAGCAGCCGTTTGGGTAGCGGAAACACCGGGGAGCTGTTTTTT.

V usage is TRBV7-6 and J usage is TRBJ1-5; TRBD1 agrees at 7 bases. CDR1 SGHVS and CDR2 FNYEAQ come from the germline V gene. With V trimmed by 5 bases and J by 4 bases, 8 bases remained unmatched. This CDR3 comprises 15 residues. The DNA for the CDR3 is TGTGCCAGCAGCATAGAGACAGGGAAGAATCAGCCCCAGCATTTT. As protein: CASSIETGKNQPQHF.

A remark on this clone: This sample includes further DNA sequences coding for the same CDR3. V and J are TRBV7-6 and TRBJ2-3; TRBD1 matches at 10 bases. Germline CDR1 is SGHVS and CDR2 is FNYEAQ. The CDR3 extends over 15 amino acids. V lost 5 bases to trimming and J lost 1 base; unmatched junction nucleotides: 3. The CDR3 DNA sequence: TGTGCCAGCAGCCGACAGGGGGCTGGCACAGATACGCAGTATTTT. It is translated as CASSRQGAGTDTQYF.

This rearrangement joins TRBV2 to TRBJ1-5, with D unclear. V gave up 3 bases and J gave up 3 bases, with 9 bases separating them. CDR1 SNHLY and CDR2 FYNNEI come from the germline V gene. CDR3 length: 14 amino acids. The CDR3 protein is CASSEGRANQPQHF. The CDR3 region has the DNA TGTGCCAGCAGTGAGGGCAGAGCCAATCAGCCCCAGCATTTT.

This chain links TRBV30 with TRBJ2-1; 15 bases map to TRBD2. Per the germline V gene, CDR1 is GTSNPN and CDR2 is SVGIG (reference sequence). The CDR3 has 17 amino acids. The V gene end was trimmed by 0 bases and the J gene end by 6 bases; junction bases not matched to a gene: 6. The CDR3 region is CAWSVRRTSGGVNEQFF. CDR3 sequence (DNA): TGTGCCTGGAGTGTACGAAGGACTAGCGGGGGGGTCAATGAGCAGTTCTTC.

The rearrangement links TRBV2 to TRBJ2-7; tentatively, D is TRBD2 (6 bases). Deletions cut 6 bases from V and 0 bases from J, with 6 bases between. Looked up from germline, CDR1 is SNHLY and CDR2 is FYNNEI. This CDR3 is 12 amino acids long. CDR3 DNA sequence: TGTGCCAGCAGGCGGGACTCCTACGAGCAGTACTTC. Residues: CASRRDSYEQYF.